This T cell receptor (beta chain) was identified in a study of vaccination and CD4 T cells after COVID-19. Cultured CD4+ T cells had their DNA profiled by the Oncomine TCR Beta short-read assay. It was cultured CD4+ T cells from which genomic DNA was extracted. TCRdb called the PCR reads again in MiXCR, with one record for every CDR3 protein. The sample yields some 6,600 distinct CDR3 sequences, 20% to 25% seen once. Treatment: roughly 10-day PBMC culture with coronavirus spike peptide pools or control peptides (ViraFEST assay). The ViraFEST method relied on peptide pools to expand antigen-specific T cells, followed by TCR sequencing. Negative selection isolated the CD4+ T cells once the cells had been cultured for about nine days. CDR1 and CDR2 from the germline V gene are DFQATT and SNEGSKA (reference sequence). V lost 1 base and J 4 bases, leaving 11 bases between the germline ends. The CDR3 runs to 14 residues.

This clonotype is medium-sized within its sample. Its specificity is unknown. The sequence was collected from a human donor who had recovered from COVID-19. This rearrangement joins TRBV20-1 to TRBJ1-5, with D maybe TRBD1 (6 bases). The source material was CD4+ T cells from blood, cultured in vitro, sampled after SARS-CoV-2 vaccination. CDR3 nucleotide sequence: TGCAGTGCTAGAGGCGGAGGGGGAAATCAGCCCCAGCATTTT. This translates into CSARGGGGNQPQHF.